Listed below are T cell receptor beta chains from one sample, sequenced in a study of blood T cells in healthy people across ages. TCRdb independently ran MiXCR on the 5' RACE reads; one entry per CDR3 protein. The sample lists about 1.6 million distinct CDR3 sequences, about 32% occurring once. The sample was blood. These receptors were collected from a woman aged 30 to 39 in good health. The CDR3 runs from the conserved cysteine through the conserved F or W.

>TRBJ1-2|TRBV5-8
CASSFLLRGELGTYTF
>TRBJ2-4|TRBV4-1
CASSLLGLAGNIQYF
>TRBJ1-2|TRBV2
CASSESRGGSYGYTF
>TRBJ2-6|TRBV29-1
CSVEDLDSGANVLTF
>NA|TRBV7-8
CASSSQGQGVDYEQYF
>TRBJ2-2|TRBV4-1
CASSQGLGQTNTGELFF
>TRBJ2-4|TRBV20-1
CSATGTGIRGTAKTIQYF
>TRBJ1-2|TRBV20-1
CSARKGGFGYTF
>TRBJ2-7|TRBV12-3/TRBV12-4
CASSRDSYSSYEQYF
>TRBJ1-5|TRBV7-9
CASSQGANSNQPQHF
>TRBJ2-3|TRBV21-1
CASSIRTSRWIFPSLDTQYF
>TRBJ1-1|TRBV6-6
CASSPVGQGNTEAFF
>TRBJ1-5|TRBV7-2
CASSLGGTYNQPQHF
>TRBJ2-5|TRBV14
CASSQVAPSPQETQYF
>TRBJ2-7|TRBV12-3/TRBV12-4
CASSPGVGTSEQYF